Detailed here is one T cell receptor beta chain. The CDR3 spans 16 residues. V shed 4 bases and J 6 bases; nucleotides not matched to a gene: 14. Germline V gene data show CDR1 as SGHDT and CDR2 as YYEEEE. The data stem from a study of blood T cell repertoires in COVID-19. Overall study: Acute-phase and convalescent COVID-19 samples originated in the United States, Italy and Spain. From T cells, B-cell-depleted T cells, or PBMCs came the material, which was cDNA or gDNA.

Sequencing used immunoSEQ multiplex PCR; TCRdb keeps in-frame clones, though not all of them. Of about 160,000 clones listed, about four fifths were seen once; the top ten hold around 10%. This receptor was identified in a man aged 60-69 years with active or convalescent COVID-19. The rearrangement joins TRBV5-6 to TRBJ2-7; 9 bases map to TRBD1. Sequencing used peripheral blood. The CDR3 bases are TGTGCCAGCAGCAACCCCCGGGACAGGGTAAAATTCGAGCAGTACTTC. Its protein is CASSNPRDRVKFEQYF.